This section outlines one TCR beta chain sequence together with its context. Its cognate antigen has yet to be identified. Per-base quality was not reported, and no clone a single base away is much larger than it. At one collaborating source in Seattle, patients were enrolled during active infection and were followed longitudinally through the course of disease. Whole blood was collected in K2EDTA tubes by collaborating institutions according to the institutions' own protocols. For TCRbeta analysis, collaborators shipped samples as frozen whole blood, isolated PBMCs, or DNA extracted from either of those sample types. The data derive from a study of blood T cell repertoires in COVID-19 (dated by TCRdb to the early 2020s). About the full investigation: Samples covering the acute and convalescent phases of COVID-19 were provided by collaborators in the United States, Italy and Spain. The sample metadata nearly always contained a de-identified subject ID, COVID-19 status, age in years and sex. Where available, HLA class I and class II types were obtained from metadata supplied by the sample provider rather than from assay-based typing. The samples were drawn from the first 160 participants of the ongoing ImmuneRACE study and from over a thousand subjects provided by 6 global collaborators. The repertoires were released in a freely available public database intended as a resource for research on the immune response to SARS-CoV-2. Deeply sampled blood TCRbeta repertoires from subjects exposed to, actively infected with, or recovered from COVID-19 were included in the dataset. The material from the prospective study consisted of cDNA or gDNA derived from T cells, B-cell-depleted T cells, or PBMCs.

TCRbeta CDR3 regions were amplified from genomic DNA by means of the immunoSEQ Assay, a bias-controlled multiplex PCR. Concerning the study's data processing: The number of nucleated cells in each sample was estimated by amplification of reference gene primers within the assay. To quantify the absolute abundance of each unique TCRbeta CDR3 rearrangement, sequence reads were collapsed and filtered. For each sample, productive Simpson clonality was calculated as the square root of Simpson's diversity index across productive rearrangements. In TCRdb, the immuneACCESS table is reduced to in-frame sequences with V and J assigned. These tables do not hold every clone; where another copy was compared, an unresolved V gene accounts for under half, and the others remain unexplained. D and trimming were read from the DNA, whereas the V and J calls and clone size are those reported in that table. Across this sample there are 140,000 to 150,000 clones, with about nine tenths seen only once. The ten largest clones capture 2.5% of the sample.

Study-wide conclusions, independent of this receptor: Clinical and demographic metadata were provided uncurated, with the amount varying by source and participant.

For this chain, trimming is 4 bases at the V end and 4 bases at the J end, and the number of junction bases without a gene match is 12. CDR1 is given as LGHDT and CDR2 as YNNKEL, both from the germline V gene (reference sequence). The CDR3 covers 17 residues, taking in both the cysteine and the phenylalanine. Left in the record is the CDR3 DNA by itself, 51 bases read in frame from the first base. The receptor's source is a human donor with COVID-19, enrolled during active disease. The donor label of this sample is uncertain. The V gene is TRBV3-1 (or the pseudogene TRBV3-2) and the J gene is TRBJ2-1, and 8 junction bases match TRBD2. Sequenced input: peripheral blood. For the CDR3, the sequence is CASSRPERGTLYNEQFF. The nucleotides read TGTGCCAGCAGCCGACCAGAGCGGGGGACTCTGTACAATGAGCAGTTCTTC.